This T cell receptor (beta chain) came from a study of T cells in Graves' hyperthyroidism and ophthalmopathy. Overall study findings and caveats: Stable hyperthyroidism was told apart from ophthalmopathy by a model built on 13 V-J features.

Amplification of TCR beta CDR3 regions used RNA as the template. The HTBI primer set served for first-round RT-PCR of the TCR CDR3. Using its own MiXCR run on the multiplex PCR reads, TCRdb lists one record per CDR3 protein. The sample lists more than 600,000 distinct CDR3 sequences, about 16% occurring once. CDR1 and CDR2 (germline): SGHRS, YFSETQ. V was cut by 4 bases and J by 5 bases, with 14 bases left in between. CDR3 length: 14 amino acids. This clonotype came up many times. Its antigen is as yet unknown. The receptor was isolated from a man between 18 and 35 years old with Graves' hyperthyroidism. The sample taken for sequencing was blood. The V call is TRBV5-1, the J call TRBJ2-3; possibly TRBD1 or TRBD2 for D (5 bases each). The CDR3 loop is CASSQGRRGDTQYF. CDR3 in DNA: TGCGCCAGCAGCCAGGGACGTCGGGGAGATACGCAGTATTTT. Together with reference TRBV5-1 and TRBJ2-3, the CDR3 gives the full variable domain: KAGVTQTPRYLIKTRGQQVTLSCSPISGHRSVSWYQQTPGQGLQFLFEYFSETQRNKGNFPGRFSGRQFSNSRSEMNVSTLELGDSALYLCASSQGRRGDTQYFGPGTRLTVL.